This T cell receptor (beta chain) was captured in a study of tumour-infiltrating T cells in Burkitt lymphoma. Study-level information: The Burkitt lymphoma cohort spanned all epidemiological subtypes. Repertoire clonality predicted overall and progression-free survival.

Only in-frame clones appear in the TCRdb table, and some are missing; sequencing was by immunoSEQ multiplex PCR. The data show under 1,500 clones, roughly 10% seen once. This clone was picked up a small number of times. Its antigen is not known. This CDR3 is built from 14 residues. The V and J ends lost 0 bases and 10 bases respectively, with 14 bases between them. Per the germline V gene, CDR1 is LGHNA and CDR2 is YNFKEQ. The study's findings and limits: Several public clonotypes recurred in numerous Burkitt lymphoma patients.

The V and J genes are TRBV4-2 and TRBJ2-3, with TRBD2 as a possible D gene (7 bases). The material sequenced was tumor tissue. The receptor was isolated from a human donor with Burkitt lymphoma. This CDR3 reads CASSQERAGAAQYF. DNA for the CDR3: TGTGCCAGCAGCCAAGAAAGGGCGGGGGCGGCGCAGTATTTT.